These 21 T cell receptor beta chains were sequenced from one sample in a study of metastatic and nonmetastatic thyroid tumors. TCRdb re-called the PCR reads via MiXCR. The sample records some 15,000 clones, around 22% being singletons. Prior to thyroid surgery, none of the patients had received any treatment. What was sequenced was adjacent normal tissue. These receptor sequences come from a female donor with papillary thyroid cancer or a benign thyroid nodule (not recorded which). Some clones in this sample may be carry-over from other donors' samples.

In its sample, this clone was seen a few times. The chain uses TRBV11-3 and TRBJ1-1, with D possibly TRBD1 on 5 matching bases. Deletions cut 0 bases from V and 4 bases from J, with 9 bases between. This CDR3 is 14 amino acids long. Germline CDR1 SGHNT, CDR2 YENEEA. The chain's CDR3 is CASSLDGGRTEAFF. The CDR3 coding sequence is TGTGCCAGCAGCTTAGACGGGGGACGCACTGAAGCTTTCTTT.

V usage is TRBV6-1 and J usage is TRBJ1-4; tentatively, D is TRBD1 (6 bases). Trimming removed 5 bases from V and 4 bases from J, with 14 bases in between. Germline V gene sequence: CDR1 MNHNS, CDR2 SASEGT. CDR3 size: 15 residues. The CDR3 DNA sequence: TGTGCCAGCAGTCCCGGACAGTCCCATAATGAAAAACTGTTTTTT. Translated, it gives CASSPGQSHNEKLFF.

The CDR3 protein is CASSPGTFQEQYF. In nucleotides, the CDR3 is TGTGCCAGCAGCCCCGGGACATTCCAAGAGCAGTACTTC. The chain uses TRBV7-2 and TRBJ2-7; a weak D match, TRBD1 (6 bases). CDR3 length: 13 amino acids. The V gene lost 5 bases and the J gene lost 7 bases, with 15 bases spanning the gap. Per germline, CDR1 SGHTA and CDR2 FQGNSA.

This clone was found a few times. This chain's CDR3 is CSARLAGVAAGELFF. The CDR3 DNA sequence: TGCAGTGCTAGGTTAGCGGGAGTTGCGGCCGGGGAGCTGTTTTTT. The chain joins TRBV20-1 to TRBJ2-2; TRBD2 aligns across 9 bases. This CDR3 region has 15 residues. The germline V gene encodes CDR1 DFQATT and CDR2 SNEGSKA (reference sequence). Trimming cost V 3 bases and J 6 bases; bases outside gene matches: 8.

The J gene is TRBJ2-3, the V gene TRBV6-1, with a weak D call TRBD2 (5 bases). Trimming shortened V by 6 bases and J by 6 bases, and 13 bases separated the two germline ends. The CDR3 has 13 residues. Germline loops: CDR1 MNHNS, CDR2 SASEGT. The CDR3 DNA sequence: TGTGCCAGCAGCTGGGTAGGAGGTGATACGCAGTATTTT. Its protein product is CASSWVGGDTQYF.

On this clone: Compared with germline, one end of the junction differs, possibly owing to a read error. The CDR3 sequence: CAKSVDSFYEQHF. The CDR3 DNA is TGTGCCAAGAGTGTGGACAGCTTCTACGAGCAGCACTTC. The genes are TRBV6-1 and TRBJ2-7; a weak D match, TRBD1 (6 bases). Germline CDR1 and CDR2: MNHNS and SASEGT. The CDR3 runs to 13 residues.

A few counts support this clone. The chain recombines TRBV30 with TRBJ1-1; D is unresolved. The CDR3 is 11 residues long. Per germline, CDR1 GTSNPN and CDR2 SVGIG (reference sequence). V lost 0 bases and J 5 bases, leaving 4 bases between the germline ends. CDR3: CAWSVKTEAFF. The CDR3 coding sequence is TGTGCCTGGAGTGTAAAGACTGAAGCTTTCTTT.

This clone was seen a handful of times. This chain's CDR3 is CAWSLLQGNTEAFF. The CDR3 region has the DNA TGTGCCTGGAGCCTCTTACAGGGGAACACTGAAGCTTTCTTT. V is TRBV30 and J is TRBJ1-1; TRBD1 might be the D (6 bases). The CDR3 extends over 14 amino acids. Looked up from germline, CDR1 is GTSNPN and CDR2 is SVGIG (reference sequence). V lost 3 bases, J lost 1 base, and 12 bases lay in between.

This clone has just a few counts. Here the CDR3 reads CASSTMALRTGYTF. The CDR3 bases are TGTGCCAGCAGTACTATGGCCCTTAGAACGGGCTACACCTTC. The chain employs TRBV27 and TRBJ1-2; D unclear. The germline V gene has CDR1 MNHEY and CDR2 SMNVEV (reference sequence). Trimming stripped 5 bases from V and 8 bases from J, with 18 bases between. This CDR3 is 14 amino acids long.

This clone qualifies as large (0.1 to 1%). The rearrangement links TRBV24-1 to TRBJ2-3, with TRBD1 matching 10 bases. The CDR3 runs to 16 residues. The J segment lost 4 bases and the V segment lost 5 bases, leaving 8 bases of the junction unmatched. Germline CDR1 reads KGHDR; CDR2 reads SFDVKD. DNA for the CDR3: TGTGCCACCAGTGCCCTACCGGGACAGGGGTCAGATACGCAGTATTTT. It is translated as CATSALPGQGSDTQYF.

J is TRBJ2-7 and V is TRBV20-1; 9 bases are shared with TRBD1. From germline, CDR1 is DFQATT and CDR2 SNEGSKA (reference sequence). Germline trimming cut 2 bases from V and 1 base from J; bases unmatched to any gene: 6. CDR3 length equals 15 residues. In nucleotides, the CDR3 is TGCAGTGCTAGATATCTGGGGACAGGGTCCTACGAGCAGTACTTC. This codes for CSARYLGTGSYEQYF.

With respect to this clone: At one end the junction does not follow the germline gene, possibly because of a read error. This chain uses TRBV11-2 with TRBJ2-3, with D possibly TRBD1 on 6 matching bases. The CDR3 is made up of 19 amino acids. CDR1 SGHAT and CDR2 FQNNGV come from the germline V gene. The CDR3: CTSSLDLQGIWGSTDTQYF. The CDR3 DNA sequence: TGTACCAGCAGCTTAGATCTGCAGGGGATTTGGGGAAGCACAGATACGCAGTATTTT.

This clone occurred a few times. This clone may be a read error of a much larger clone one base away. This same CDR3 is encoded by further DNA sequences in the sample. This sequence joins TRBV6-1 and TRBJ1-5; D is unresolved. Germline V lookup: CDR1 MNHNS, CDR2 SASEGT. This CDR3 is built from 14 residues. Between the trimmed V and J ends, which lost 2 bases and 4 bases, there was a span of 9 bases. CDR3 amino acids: CASSEKSANQPQHF. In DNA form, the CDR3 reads TGTGCCAGCAGTGAAAAATCTGCAAATCAGCCCCAGCATTTT.

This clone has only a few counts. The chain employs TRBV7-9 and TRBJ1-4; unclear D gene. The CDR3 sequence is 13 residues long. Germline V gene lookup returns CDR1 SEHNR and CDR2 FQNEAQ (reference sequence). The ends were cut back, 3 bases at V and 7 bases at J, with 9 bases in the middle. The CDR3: CASSFGVGEKLFF. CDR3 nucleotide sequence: TGTGCCAGCAGCTTTGGTGTCGGTGAAAAACTGTTTTTT.

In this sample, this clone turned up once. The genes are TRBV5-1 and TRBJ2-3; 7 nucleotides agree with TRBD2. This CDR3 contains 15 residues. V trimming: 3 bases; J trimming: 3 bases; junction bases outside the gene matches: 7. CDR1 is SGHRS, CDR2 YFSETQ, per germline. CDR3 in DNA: TGCGCCAGCAGCTCGAGAGGGGAGGGGACAGATACGCAGTATTTT. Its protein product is CASSSRGEGTDTQYF.

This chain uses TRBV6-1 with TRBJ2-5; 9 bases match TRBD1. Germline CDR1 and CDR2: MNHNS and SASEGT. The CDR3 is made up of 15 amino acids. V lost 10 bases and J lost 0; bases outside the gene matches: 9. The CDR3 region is CAISPGQGHQETQYF. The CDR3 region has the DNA TGTGCCATCAGCCCGGGACAGGGTCACCAAGAGACCCAGTACTTC.

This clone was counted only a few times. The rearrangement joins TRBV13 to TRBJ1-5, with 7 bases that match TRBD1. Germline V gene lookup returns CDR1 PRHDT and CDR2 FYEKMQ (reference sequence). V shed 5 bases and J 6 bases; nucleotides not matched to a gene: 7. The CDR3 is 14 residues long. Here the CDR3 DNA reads TGTGCCAGCAGCGAACAGGGGAGGGCTCAGCCCCAGCATTTT. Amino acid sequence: CASSEQGRAQPQHF.

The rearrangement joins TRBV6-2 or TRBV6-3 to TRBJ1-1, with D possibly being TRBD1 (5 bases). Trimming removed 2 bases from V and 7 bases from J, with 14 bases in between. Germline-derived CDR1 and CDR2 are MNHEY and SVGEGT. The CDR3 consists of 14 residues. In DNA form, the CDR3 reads TGTGCCAGCAGTTACAGCCGGGACCCCATTGAAGCTTTCTTT. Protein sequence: CASSYSRDPIEAFF.

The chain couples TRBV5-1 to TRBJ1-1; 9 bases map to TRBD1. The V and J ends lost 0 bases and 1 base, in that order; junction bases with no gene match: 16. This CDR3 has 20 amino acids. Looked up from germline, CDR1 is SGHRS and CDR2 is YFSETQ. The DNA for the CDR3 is TGCGCCAGCAGCTTGGAAGGCTTCGTTGTACAGGGGGCGTGGAACACTGAAGCTTTCTTT. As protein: CASSLEGFVVQGAWNTEAFF.

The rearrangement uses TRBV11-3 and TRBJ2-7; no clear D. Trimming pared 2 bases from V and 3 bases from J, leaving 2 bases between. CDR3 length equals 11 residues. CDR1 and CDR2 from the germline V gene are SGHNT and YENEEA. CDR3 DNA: TGTGCCAGCAGCTTAAACTACGAGCAGTACTTC. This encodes CASSLNYEQYF.

DNA of the CDR3: TGCGCCAGCAGCTTGGCCAGGACTAGCACAGATACGCAGTATTTT. It is translated as CASSLARTSTDTQYF. This chain joins TRBV5-1 and TRBJ2-3, with D maybe TRBD2 (5 bases). CDR1 is SGHRS, CDR2 YFSETQ, per germline. V was trimmed by 0 bases and J by 0 bases, leaving 8 bases between them. The CDR3 has 15 residues.